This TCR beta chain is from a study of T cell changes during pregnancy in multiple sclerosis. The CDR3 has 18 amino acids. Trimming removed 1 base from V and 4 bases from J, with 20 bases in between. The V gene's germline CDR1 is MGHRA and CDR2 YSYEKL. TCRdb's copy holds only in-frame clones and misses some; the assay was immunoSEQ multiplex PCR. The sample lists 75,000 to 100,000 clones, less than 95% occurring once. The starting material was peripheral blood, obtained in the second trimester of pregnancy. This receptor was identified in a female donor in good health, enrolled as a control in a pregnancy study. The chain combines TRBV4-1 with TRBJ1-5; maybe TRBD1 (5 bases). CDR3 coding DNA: TGCGCCAGCAGCCAAGTTAATTTTATTGGGGCCAGTAATCAGCCCCAGCATTTT. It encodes CASSQVNFIGASNQPQHF.